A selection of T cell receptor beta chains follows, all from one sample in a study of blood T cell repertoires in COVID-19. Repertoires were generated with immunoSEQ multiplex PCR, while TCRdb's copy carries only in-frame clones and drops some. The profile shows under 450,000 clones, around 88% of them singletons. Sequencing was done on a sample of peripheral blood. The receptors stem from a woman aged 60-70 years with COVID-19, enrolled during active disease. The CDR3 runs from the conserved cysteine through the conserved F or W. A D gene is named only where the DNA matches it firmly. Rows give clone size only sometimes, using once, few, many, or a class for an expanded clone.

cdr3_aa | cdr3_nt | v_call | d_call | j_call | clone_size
CASSQRWDRGSEKLFF | TGTGCCAGCAGCCAAAGATGGGACAGGGGGAGTGAAAAACTGTTTTTT | TRBV3-1/TRBV3-2 | TRBD1 | TRBJ1-4 | NA
CASSPTRGLSNQPQHF | TGTGCCAGCAGCCCTACAAGGGGGCTAAGCAATCAGCCCCAGCATTTT | TRBV6-2/TRBV6-3 | TRBD1 | TRBJ1-5 | NA
CASSTHDSRSYGYTF | TGTGCCAGTAGTACCCACGACAGTCGCTCCTATGGCTACACCTTC | TRBV19 | NA | TRBJ1-2 | NA
CATSYRGVGNGYTF | TGTGCCACCAGCTACAGGGGGGTGGGAAATGGCTACACCTTC | TRBV3-1/TRBV3-2 | TRBD1 | TRBJ1-2 | NA
CATSIRLGTAYEQYF | TGTGCCACCAGCATACGGCTGGGGACAGCCTACGAGCAGTACTTC | TRBV15 | TRBD1 | TRBJ2-7 | NA
CASSLMRGGNTIYF | TGTGCCAGCAGCCTGATGAGAGGTGGAAACACCATATATTTT | TRBV7-9 | NA | TRBJ1-3 | NA
CASSKYGTGNYNEQFF | TGTGCCAGCAGCAAATACGGGACAGGGAACTACAATGAGCAGTTCTTC | TRBV9 | TRBD1 | TRBJ2-1 | NA
CASSAHIVGSNTGELFF | TGTGCCAGCAGCGCACACATCGTCGGGTCGAACACCGGGGAGCTGTTTTTT | TRBV9 | NA | TRBJ2-2 | NA
CASGDRGDTGELFF | TGTGCCAGCGGAGACAGGGGTGACACCGGGGAGCTGTTTTTT | TRBV2 | TRBD1 | TRBJ2-2 | once
CAISGQTGGYGYTF | TGTGCCATCAGTGGCCAGACAGGGGGCTATGGCTACACCTTC | TRBV10-3 | TRBD1 | TRBJ1-2 | NA
CASSYHNNYGYTF | TGTGCCAGCAGTTACCACAACAACTATGGCTACACCTTC | TRBV6-5 | NA | TRBJ1-2 | NA
CAWSVAGSSYNEQFF | TGTGCCTGGAGTGTAGCGGGAAGCTCCTACAATGAGCAGTTCTTC | TRBV30 | TRBD2 | TRBJ2-1 | NA
CASNQGLNDGYTF | TGTGCCAGCAACCAAGGACTGAACGATGGCTACACTTTC | TRBV4-2 | NA | TRBJ1-2 | NA
CASSPTRTGAYEQYF | TGTGCCAGCAGCCCCACCCGGACAGGGGCATACGAGCAGTACTTC | TRBV5-4 | TRBD1 | TRBJ2-7 | few
CAWAAMTGKALLNSPLHF | TGTGCCTGGGCTGCAATGACAGGGAAGGCTTTGCTGAATTCACCCCTCCACTTT | TRBV30 | TRBD1 | TRBJ1-6 | NA
CASSSTGAPYEQYF | TGTGCCAGCAGCTCGACAGGGGCACCCTACGAGCAGTACTTC | TRBV7-9 | TRBD1 | TRBJ2-7 | NA
CASSLHGDTEAFF | TGTGCCAGCAGCTTACACGGGGACACTGAAGCTTTCTTT | TRBV11-3 | NA | TRBJ1-1 | NA
CAISAGGKSYEQYF | TGTGCCATCAGTGCAGGGGGCAAGTCCTACGAGCAGTACTTC | TRBV10-3 | TRBD1 | TRBJ2-7 | NA
CAWSELNIDTGRYEQYF | TGTGCCTGGAGTGAATTAAATATCGACACGGGGAGGTACGAGCAGTACTTC | TRBV30 | NA | TRBJ2-7 | NA
CASSELSYNSPLHF | TGTGCCAGCAGTGAACTCAGCTATAATTCACCCCTCCACTTT | TRBV6-1 | NA | TRBJ1-6 | NA
CASTNIEVVTNTGELFF | TGTGCCAGCACCAACATCGAGGTCGTAACGAACACCGGGGAGCTGTTTTTT | TRBV9 | NA | TRBJ2-2 | NA
CASSDLRTGKLFF | TGTGCCAGCAGTGACCTAAGGACAGGGAAACTGTTTTTT | TRBV6-1 | TRBD1 | TRBJ1-4 | NA
CASSYGRGVNEQFF | TGTGCCAGCAGTTACGGACGGGGGGTCAATGAGCAGTTCTTC | TRBV6-5 | TRBD2 | TRBJ2-1 | NA
CASSLDAGYTF | TGTGCCAGCAGCTTAGATGCGGGCTACACCTTC | TRBV7-9 | NA | TRBJ1-2 | NA
CASSPAGYSNQPQHF | TGTGCCAGTAGTCCTGCAGGATATAGCAATCAGCCCCAGCATTTT | TRBV19 | NA | TRBJ1-5 | NA
CASSPPNSYGYTF | TGTGCCAGCTCACCACCAAACAGCTATGGCTACACCTTC | TRBV18 | NA | TRBJ1-2 | few
CASSPRDTGQRTEAFF | TGTGCCAGCTCACCCCGAGACACAGGGCAGAGGACTGAAGCTTTCTTT | TRBV18 | NA | TRBJ1-1 | NA
CASSSTTSALSYEQYF | TGTGCCAGCAGTTCGACGACTAGCGCCCTCTCCTACGAGCAGTACTTC | TRBV13 | TRBD2 | TRBJ2-7 | NA
CASRDILNTGELFF | TGTGCCAGTCGGGACATCTTGAACACCGGGGAGCTGTTTTTT | TRBV19 | NA | TRBJ2-2 | once
CSATDRGANTGELFF | TGCAGTGCTACTGACCGGGGGGCCAACACCGGGGAGCTGTTTTTT | TRBV20-1 | NA | TRBJ2-2 | NA
CASSQDRKQKTLGLNSNQPQHF | TGTGCCAGCAGCCAAGATCGGAAACAAAAAACTCTAGGACTGAATAGCAATCAGCCCCAGCATTTT | TRBV3-1/TRBV3-2 | NA | TRBJ1-5 | few
CASSHPLAGGGTDTQYF | TGTGCCAGCAGCCACCCACTAGCGGGGGGCGGCACAGATACGCAGTATTTT | TRBV3-1/TRBV3-2 | TRBD2 | TRBJ2-3 | NA
CASSQGVPGGDGYTF | TGCGCCAGCAGCCAAGGCGTCCCAGGGGGCGATGGCTACACCTTC | TRBV4-3 | TRBD1 | TRBJ1-2 | NA
CASSLAGGEETQYF | TGCGCCAGCAGCTTGGCCGGGGGAGAGGAGACCCAGTACTTC | TRBV5-1 | NA | TRBJ2-5 | NA
CASSLGQGYGELFF | TGTGCCAGCAGCCTGGGACAGGGTTACGGGGAGCTGTTTTTT | TRBV14 | TRBD1 | TRBJ2-2 | NA
CASSYSTSGDYEQYF | TGTGCCAGCAGTTACTCGACTAGCGGGGACTACGAGCAGTACTTC | TRBV6-5 | TRBD2 | TRBJ2-7 | NA
CAWSGGGQETQYF | TGTGCCTGGAGTGGGGGGGGCCAAGAGACCCAGTACTTC | TRBV30 | TRBD2 | TRBJ2-5 | NA
CASSERGGAYNEQFF | TGTGCCAGCAGTGAACGGGGGGGCGCCTACAATGAGCAGTTCTTC | TRBV2 | TRBD2 | TRBJ2-1 | NA
CASSPRWPPESGYTF | TGTGCCAGCAGCCCAAGGTGGCCCCCGGAGAGTGGCTACACCTTC | TRBV9 | NA | TRBJ1-2 | NA
CASSQDRVEQYF | TGTGCCAGTTCTCAGGACAGGGTCGAGCAGTACTTC | TRBV2 | TRBD1 | TRBJ2-7 | NA
CSVVPRGAEGYTF | TGCAGCGTTGTACCCCGCGGGGCCGAGGGCTACACCTTC | TRBV29-1 | NA | TRBJ1-2 | NA
CASSPEARGYGYTF | TGTGCCAGCAGTCCCGAGGCCAGGGGCTATGGCTACACCTTC | TRBV28 | NA | TRBJ1-2 | NA
CASRLTGDEQYF | TGCGCCAGCAGATTGACCGGGGACGAGCAGTACTTC | TRBV5-1 | NA | TRBJ2-7 | NA
CASSSMGAATYEQYF | TGTGCCAGCAGCAGTATGGGGGCCGCCACCTACGAGCAGTACTTC | TRBV13 | NA | TRBJ2-7 | NA
CASSRDSLYGYTF | TGTGCCAGCAGCCGGGACAGTCTTTATGGCTACACCTTC | TRBV12-3/TRBV12-4 | TRBD1 | TRBJ1-2 | NA
CASSVDRDSGANVLTF | TGTGCCAGCAGCGTAGACAGGGACTCTGGGGCCAACGTCCTGACTTTC | TRBV9 | NA | TRBJ2-6 | NA
CASSPPSRARGKNTEAFF | TGTGCCAGCTCACCACCATCAAGGGCCAGGGGCAAGAACACTGAAGCTTTCTTT | TRBV18 | NA | TRBJ1-1 | NA
CASKWLRTGGNQPQHF | TGTGCCAGTAAGTGGTTGAGGACAGGGGGCAATCAGCCCCAGCATTTT | TRBV19 | TRBD1 | TRBJ1-5 | NA
CASSLEAGVHTF | TGCGCCAGCAGCTTGGAAGCAGGGGTTCACACCTTC | TRBV5-1 | NA | TRBJ1-2 | few
CASRRLSRTDSNQPQHF | TGTGCCAGCAGACGCTTGAGCAGGACTGATAGCAATCAGCCCCAGCATTTT | TRBV27 | NA | TRBJ1-5 | NA
CASSQYGGTAEAFF | TGTGCCAGCAGCCAATACGGGGGGACCGCTGAAGCTTTCTTT | TRBV3-1/TRBV3-2 | NA | TRBJ1-1 | NA
CASGWWRGYEQYF | TGTGCTAGTGGTTGGTGGAGAGGCTACGAGCAGTACTTC | TRBV12-5 | NA | TRBJ2-7 | NA